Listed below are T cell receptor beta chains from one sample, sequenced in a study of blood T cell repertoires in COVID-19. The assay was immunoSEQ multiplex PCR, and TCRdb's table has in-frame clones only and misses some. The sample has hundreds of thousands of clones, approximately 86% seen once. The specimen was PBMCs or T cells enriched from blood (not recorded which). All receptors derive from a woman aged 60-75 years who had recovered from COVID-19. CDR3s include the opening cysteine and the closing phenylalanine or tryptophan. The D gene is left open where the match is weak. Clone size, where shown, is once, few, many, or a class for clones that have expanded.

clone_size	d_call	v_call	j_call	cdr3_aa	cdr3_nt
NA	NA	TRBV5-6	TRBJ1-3	CASSSLGGSGNTIYF	TGTGCCAGCAGCTCATTGGGGGGATCTGGAAACACCATATATTTT
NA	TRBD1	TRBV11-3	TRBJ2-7	CASSSVETGYHEQYF	TGTGCCAGCAGCTCTGTTGAGACAGGGTACCACGAGCAGTACTTC
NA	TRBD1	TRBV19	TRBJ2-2	CASSTRTGRTGELFF	TGTGCCAGTAGTACCCGGACAGGGAGGACCGGGGAGCTGTTTTTT
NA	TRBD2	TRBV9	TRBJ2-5	CASSPSTAGLLLETQYF	TGTGCCAGCAGCCCCTCAACAGCGGGGCTTCTTCTGGAGACCCAGTACTTC
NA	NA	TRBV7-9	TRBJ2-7	CASSTTPGYYEQYF	TGTGCCAGCAGCACTACCCCGGGGTACTACGAGCAGTACTTC
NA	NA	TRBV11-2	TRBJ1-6	CASSSFGGKGNSPLHF	TGTGCCAGCAGCTCCTTCGGGGGGAAGGGTAATTCACCCCTCCACTTT
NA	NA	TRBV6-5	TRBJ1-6	CASSPFLGGGSPLHF	TGTGCCAGCAGCCCATTTCTGGGAGGAGGTTCACCCCTCCACTTT
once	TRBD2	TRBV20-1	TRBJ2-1	CSASTSGGGEQFF	TGCAGTGCTAGTACTAGCGGGGGGGGTGAGCAGTTCTTC
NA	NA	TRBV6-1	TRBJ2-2	CASSEESGLAAGELFF	TGTGCCAGCAGTGAAGAGTCGGGGTTGGCGGCCGGGGAGCTGTTTTTT
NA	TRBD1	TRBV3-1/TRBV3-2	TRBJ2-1	CASSPFVGQGHNEQFF	TGTGCCAGCAGCCCGTTCGTCGGACAGGGCCACAATGAGCAGTTCTTC
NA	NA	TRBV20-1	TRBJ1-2	CSASEGDGYTF	TGCAGTGCTAGCGAGGGTGATGGCTACACCTTC
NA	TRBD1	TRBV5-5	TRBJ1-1	CASSLTGGQLEAFF	TGTGCCAGCAGTTTGACAGGGGGACAACTTGAAGCTTTCTTT
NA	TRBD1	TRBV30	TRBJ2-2	CACTPGQAYTGELFF	TGTGCCTGTACGCCGGGACAGGCCTACACCGGGGAGCTGTTTTTT
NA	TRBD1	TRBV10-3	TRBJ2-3	CAISPRQGTDTQYF	TGTGCCATCAGTCCGAGACAGGGAACAGATACGCAGTATTTT
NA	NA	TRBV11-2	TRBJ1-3	CASSRHLTEIGNTIYF	TGTGCCAGCAGCCGCCACTTGACAGAGATTGGAAACACCATATATTTT
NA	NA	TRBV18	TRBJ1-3	CASSRLSSSGNTIYF	TGTGCCAGCTCACGGCTTTCATCCTCTGGAAACACCATATATTTT
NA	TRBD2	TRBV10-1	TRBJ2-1	CASSESRGLAGADEQFF	TGCGCCAGCAGTGAGTCGCGGGGACTAGCGGGGGCCGATGAGCAGTTCTTC
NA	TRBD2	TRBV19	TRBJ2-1	CASSIVASLAGSSYNEQFF	TGTGCCAGTAGTATAGTAGCCTCCTTAGCGGGGAGCTCCTACAATGAGCAGTTCTTC
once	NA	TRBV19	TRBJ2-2	CASTTGGSNTGELFF	TGTGCCAGTACCACGGGGGGCTCGAACACCGGGGAGCTGTTTTTT
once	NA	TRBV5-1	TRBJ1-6	CASSPETQGYNSPLHF	TGCGCCAGCAGCCCTGAGACCCAGGGATATAATTCACCCCTCCACTTT
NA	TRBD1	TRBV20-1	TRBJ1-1	CSASRQGRAFF	TGCAGTGCTAGTAGACAGGGTCGAGCTTTCTTT
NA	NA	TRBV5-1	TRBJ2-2	CASSLAINTGELFF	TGCGCCAGCAGCTTGGCTATTAACACCGGGGAGCTGTTTTTT